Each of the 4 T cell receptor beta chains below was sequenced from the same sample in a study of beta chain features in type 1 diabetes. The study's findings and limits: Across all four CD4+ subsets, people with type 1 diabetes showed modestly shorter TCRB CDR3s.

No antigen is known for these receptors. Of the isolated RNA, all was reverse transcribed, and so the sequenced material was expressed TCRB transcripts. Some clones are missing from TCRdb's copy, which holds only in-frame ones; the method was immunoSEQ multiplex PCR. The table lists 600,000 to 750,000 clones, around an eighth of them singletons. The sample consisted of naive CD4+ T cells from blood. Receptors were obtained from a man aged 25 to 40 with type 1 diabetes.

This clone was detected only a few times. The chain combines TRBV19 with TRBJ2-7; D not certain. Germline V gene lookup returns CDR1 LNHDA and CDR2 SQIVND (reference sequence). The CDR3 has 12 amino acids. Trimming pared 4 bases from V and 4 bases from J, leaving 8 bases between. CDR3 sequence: CASSTSRYEQYF. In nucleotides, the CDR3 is TGTGCCAGTAGTACCTCCCGGTACGAGCAGTACTTC.

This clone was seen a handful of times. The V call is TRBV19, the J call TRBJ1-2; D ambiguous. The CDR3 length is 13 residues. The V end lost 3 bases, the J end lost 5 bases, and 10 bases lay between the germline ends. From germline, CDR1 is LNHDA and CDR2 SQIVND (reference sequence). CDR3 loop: CASSIESGYGYTF. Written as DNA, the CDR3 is TGTGCCAGTAGTATTGAGTCCGGGTATGGCTACACCTTC.

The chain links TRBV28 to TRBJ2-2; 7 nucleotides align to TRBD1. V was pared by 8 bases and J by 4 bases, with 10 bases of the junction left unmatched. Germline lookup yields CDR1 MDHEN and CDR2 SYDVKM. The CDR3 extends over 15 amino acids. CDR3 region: CASQPGTASTGELFF. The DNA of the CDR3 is TGTGCCAGCCAACCAGGGACAGCCTCCACCGGGGAGCTGTTTTTT. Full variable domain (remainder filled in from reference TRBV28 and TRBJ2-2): DVKVTQSSRYLVKRTGEKVFLECVQDMDHENMFWYRQDPGLGLRLIYFSYDVKMKEKGDIPEGYSVSREKKERFSLILESASTNQTSMYLCASQPGTASTGELFFGEGSRLTVL.

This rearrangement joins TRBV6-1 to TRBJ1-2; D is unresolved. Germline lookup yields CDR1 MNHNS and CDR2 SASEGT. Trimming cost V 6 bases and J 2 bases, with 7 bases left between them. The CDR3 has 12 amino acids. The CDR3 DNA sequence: TGTGCCAGCAGGGTCGGGAACTATGGCTACACCTTC. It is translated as CASRVGNYGYTF.